A selection of T cell receptor beta chains follows, all from one sample in a study of blood T cell repertoires in COVID-19. Some clones are missing from TCRdb's copy, which holds only in-frame ones; the method was immunoSEQ multiplex PCR. The data contain tens of thousands of clones, around 84% of them singletons. The material sequenced was peripheral blood. The receptors were gathered from a man aged 45 to 65 with acute or convalescent COVID-19. Each CDR3 is given with its conserved first and last residue. The order of the fields is J gene, D gene, clone size, V gene, CDR3 DNA, CDR3 protein. D genes are given only for firm matches. Clone size is stated in some rows and not others, as once, few, many or a class when expanded.

J: TRBJ2-3; D: TRBD2; size: NA; V: TRBV3-1/TRBV3-2; DNA: TGTGCCAGCAGCCAAGATGGTTCTAGCGGGTTCCAGTCCGATACGCAGTATTTT; CDR3: CASSQDGSSGFQSDTQYF
J: TRBJ2-2; D: NA; size: few; V: TRBV6-1; DNA: TGTGCCAGCAGTGAAGTGTGGGGGGCGAACACCGGGGAGCTGTTTTTT; CDR3: CASSEVWGANTGELFF
J: TRBJ2-2; D: TRBD2; size: NA; V: TRBV19; DNA: TGTGCCAGTAGTAGCGGGGGGGACACCGGGGAGCTGTTTTTT; CDR3: CASSSGGDTGELFF
J: TRBJ1-1; D: NA; size: NA; V: TRBV6-6; DNA: TGTGCCAGCACCAAAGGGGGGGCGTACACTGAAGCTTTCTTT; CDR3: CASTKGGAYTEAFF
J: TRBJ2-7; D: TRBD1; size: NA; V: TRBV9; DNA: TGTGCCAGCAGCCCGGACAGGGGGCGCTACGAGCAGTACTTC; CDR3: CASSPDRGRYEQYF
J: TRBJ2-2; D: TRBD1; size: NA; V: TRBV18; DNA: TGTGCCAGCTCACCACGGGACAGGGTCACCGGGGAGCTGTTTTTT; CDR3: CASSPRDRVTGELFF
J: TRBJ1-1; D: NA; size: NA; V: TRBV15; DNA: TGTGCCACCCGACTATTTAAGGGCGGGGGGGCTTTCTTT; CDR3: CATRLFKGGGAFF
J: TRBJ1-5; D: NA; size: NA; V: TRBV7-8; DNA: TGTGCCAGCAGCTTAGGTCGGGTCAGCAATCAGCCCCAGCATTTT; CDR3: CASSLGRVSNQPQHF
J: TRBJ2-1; D: TRBD2; size: NA; V: TRBV19; DNA: TGTGCCAGTAGTATAGTGGGGACTAGTAGGTACAATGAGCAGTTCTTC; CDR3: CASSIVGTSRYNEQFF
J: TRBJ2-1; D: NA; size: few; V: TRBV19; DNA: TGTGCCAGTAGTTCACTAGCTCTCTCCTACAATGAGCAGTTCTTC; CDR3: CASSSLALSYNEQFF
J: TRBJ1-5; D: TRBD1; size: few; V: TRBV5-1; DNA: TGCGCCAGCAGCCCAACGATGCGACAGGGGAACAATCAGCCCCAGCATTTT; CDR3: CASSPTMRQGNNQPQHF
J: TRBJ2-7; D: NA; size: NA; V: TRBV19; DNA: TGTGCCAGTAGTATTTCCCCAGCGGCAAGCTACGAGCAGTACTTC; CDR3: CASSISPAASYEQYF
J: TRBJ2-2; D: TRBD1; size: NA; V: TRBV29-1; DNA: TGCAGCGTCCCTAGACAGGGGGCAAGCACCGGGGAGCTGTTTTTT; CDR3: CSVPRQGASTGELFF
J: TRBJ1-6; D: NA; size: NA; V: TRBV6-4; DNA: TGTGCCAGCAGTGCCTTGGCAGGGGCAAATTCACCCCTCCACTTT; CDR3: CASSALAGANSPLHF
J: TRBJ2-7; D: TRBD2; size: NA; V: TRBV6-4; DNA: TGTGCCAGCAGCCCTAGCGGGGAGCAGGACGAGCAGTACTTC; CDR3: CASSPSGEQDEQYF
J: TRBJ1-2; D: TRBD1; size: NA; V: TRBV6-6; DNA: TGTGCCAGCAGTCCAAGACAGGGGAGCCCGGGTGGCTACACCTTC; CDR3: CASSPRQGSPGGYTF
J: TRBJ2-7; D: NA; size: NA; V: TRBV1; DNA: TGCACCAGCAGCCAAGTCCGGGGGTACGAATACGAGCAGTACTTC; CDR3: CTSSQVRGYEYEQYF
J: TRBJ2-5; D: NA; size: NA; V: TRBV10-2; DNA: TGCGCCAGCAGTGAGGAGCGGACCCAGTACTTC; CDR3: CASSEERTQYF
J: TRBJ2-1; D: TRBD1; size: NA; V: TRBV7-9; DNA: TGTGCCAGCAGCTTCGGACAGGGGTACGATGAGCAGTTCTTC; CDR3: CASSFGQGYDEQFF
J: TRBJ1-2; D: TRBD1; size: NA; V: TRBV19; DNA: TGTGCCAGTAGTATCTATGGACAGGGGATTCTCGACACCTTC; CDR3: CASSIYGQGILDTF
J: TRBJ1-3; D: NA; size: NA; V: TRBV18; DNA: TGTGCCAGCTCACCTACACAGGGAACTGGAAACACCATATATTTT; CDR3: CASSPTQGTGNTIYF
J: TRBJ2-2; D: TRBD1; size: NA; V: TRBV18; DNA: TGTGCCAGCTCACCGGGACAGGGCGACACCGGGGAGCTGTTTTTT; CDR3: CASSPGQGDTGELFF
J: TRBJ1-3; D: NA; size: NA; V: TRBV29-1; DNA: TGCAGCCCTCGAAGGGGAAGCTCTGGAAACACCATATATTTT; CDR3: CSPRRGSSGNTIYF
J: TRBJ2-1; D: TRBD2; size: NA; V: TRBV19; DNA: TGTGCCAGTAGTATCGGACTAGCGGGAGGGGTTGAGCAGTTCTTC; CDR3: CASSIGLAGGVEQFF
J: TRBJ2-7; D: TRBD1; size: NA; V: TRBV5-6; DNA: TGTGCCAGCAGTCAAACCGGGACAGGGTTAATCTACTTC; CDR3: CASSQTGTGLIYF
J: TRBJ2-5; D: TRBD1; size: NA; V: TRBV14; DNA: TGTGCCAGCAGCCGTCTACAGGGGGGACGGGAGACCCAGTACTTC; CDR3: CASSRLQGGRETQYF
J: TRBJ2-2; D: NA; size: NA; V: TRBV7-7; DNA: TGTGCTAGCAGCGCGGCCCAGGGGACAACCGGGGAGCTGTTTTTT; CDR3: CASSAAQGTTGELFF
J: TRBJ2-4; D: TRBD1; size: once; V: TRBV4-2; DNA: TGTGCCAGCAGCCAGGACCCCGGGACAGGGGAAAACATTCAGTACTTC; CDR3: CASSQDPGTGENIQYF
J: TRBJ2-3; D: TRBD1; size: NA; V: TRBV5-1; DNA: TGCGCCAGCAGCTTGGCCCCGGGACAGAGCACAGATACGCAGTATTTT; CDR3: CASSLAPGQSTDTQYF
J: TRBJ1-4; D: NA; size: NA; V: TRBV2; DNA: TGTGCCAGCACTGGAGACAGATTTGAAAAACTGTTTTTT; CDR3: CASTGDRFEKLFF
J: TRBJ2-3; D: TRBD2; size: NA; V: TRBV5-1; DNA: TGCGCCAGCAGCTGGACTAGCGGGGCCAACACAGATACGCAGTATTTT; CDR3: CASSWTSGANTDTQYF
J: TRBJ2-7; D: TRBD2; size: NA; V: TRBV9; DNA: TGTGCCAGCAGCCCCCCCGGCGGGAGGGCCGAGCAGTACTTC; CDR3: CASSPPGGRAEQYF
J: TRBJ2-1; D: TRBD2; size: NA; V: TRBV29-1; DNA: TGCAGCGTTGAACCTCTAGCGGAGGCCTACAATGAGCAGTTCTTC; CDR3: CSVEPLAEAYNEQFF
J: TRBJ2-7; D: NA; size: NA; V: TRBV2; DNA: TGTGCCAGCAGTGAACAGGGCAGCCCGTACTTC; CDR3: CASSEQGSPYF
J: TRBJ1-1; D: NA; size: NA; V: TRBV2; DNA: TGTGCCAGCAGAAGGACTGTGAACACTGAAGCTTTCTTT; CDR3: CASRRTVNTEAFF
J: TRBJ2-7; D: NA; size: NA; V: TRBV11-2; DNA: TGTGCCAGCAGGGCCCGTATTAACTACGAGCAGTACTTC; CDR3: CASRARINYEQYF
J: TRBJ1-2; D: NA; size: few; V: TRBV12-3/TRBV12-4; DNA: TGTGCCAGCAGTGGGCTTCGCTATGGCTACACCTTC; CDR3: CASSGLRYGYTF
J: TRBJ1-2; D: NA; size: few; V: TRBV20-1; DNA: TGCAGTGCTACAGGGCTCTATGGCTACACCTTC; CDR3: CSATGLYGYTF
J: TRBJ2-7; D: NA; size: NA; V: TRBV4-2; DNA: TGTGCCAGCAGCCAAGTCATTGGGGGGTCCTACGAGCAGTACTTC; CDR3: CASSQVIGGSYEQYF
J: TRBJ2-1; D: NA; size: NA; V: TRBV7-3; DNA: TGTGCCAGCAGCCCAGGAATGGGCCTCTACAATGAGCAGTTCTTC; CDR3: CASSPGMGLYNEQFF
J: TRBJ1-4; D: NA; size: NA; V: TRBV25-1; DNA: TGTGCCAGCAGTGAATATCGGAATGAAAAACTGTTTTTT; CDR3: CASSEYRNEKLFF
J: TRBJ1-6; D: NA; size: NA; V: TRBV30; DNA: TGTGCCTGGAGTGCGGCAGGGGTCTCCTATAATTCACCCCTCCACTTT; CDR3: CAWSAAGVSYNSPLHF
J: TRBJ2-2; D: NA; size: NA; V: TRBV28; DNA: TGTGCCAGCACCACGGTCGACACCGGGGAGCTGTTTTTT; CDR3: CASTTVDTGELFF
J: TRBJ2-2; D: TRBD2; size: NA; V: TRBV4-2; DNA: TGTGCCAGCAGCCCACACCCGGGACTAGCGGGAGTGGGAGGCGGGGAGCTGTTTTTT; CDR3: CASSPHPGLAGVGGGELFF
J: TRBJ1-1; D: TRBD1; size: NA; V: TRBV5-4; DNA: TGTGCCAGCAGTAAACGGGGACAGGGGGCTAACACTGAAGCTTTCTTT; CDR3: CASSKRGQGANTEAFF
J: TRBJ2-7; D: TRBD2; size: NA; V: TRBV28; DNA: TGTGCCAGCGTAGACCCGGGGGGTCTCTCCTACGAGCAGTACTTC; CDR3: CASVDPGGLSYEQYF
J: TRBJ1-1; D: NA; size: NA; V: TRBV5-1; DNA: TGCGCCAGCAGCTTGACAGGGCGGGAGACTGAAGCTTTCTTT; CDR3: CASSLTGRETEAFF
J: TRBJ2-5; D: TRBD2; size: NA; V: TRBV2; DNA: TGTGCCAGCAGTGAATCACTAGCGCTGCAAGAGACCCAGTACTTC; CDR3: CASSESLALQETQYF
J: TRBJ2-5; D: NA; size: NA; V: TRBV3-1/TRBV3-2; DNA: TGTGCCAGCAGCCCAGACGGGAGCCACTGGGAGACCCAGTACTTC; CDR3: CASSPDGSHWETQYF
J: TRBJ2-5; D: TRBD2; size: NA; V: TRBV2; DNA: TGTGCCAGCATCGGAGACCTAGCGGGGGGGCTTAAGACCCAGTACTTC; CDR3: CASIGDLAGGLKTQYF
J: TRBJ2-3; D: NA; size: NA; V: TRBV11-2; DNA: TGTGCCAGCAGCTTAGACGTTTGGGAGGCAGGCACAGATACGCAGTATTTT; CDR3: CASSLDVWEAGTDTQYF
J: TRBJ2-6; D: TRBD1; size: NA; V: TRBV7-9; DNA: TGTGCCAGCAGCTACCAGGGGGCTTTCTCTGGGGCCAACGTCCTGACTTTC; CDR3: CASSYQGAFSGANVLTF
J: TRBJ2-2; D: TRBD1; size: NA; V: TRBV10-1; DNA: TGCGCCAGCAGGCCCCAGGGGGCCGCCGGGGAGCTGTTTTTT; CDR3: CASRPQGAAGELFF